This T cell receptor (beta chain) was recovered during a study of CD8+CD57+ T cells in acquired aplastic anemia. Across the study: Healthy donors gave approximately 9.8 million reads on average for CD4+ cells. Overall study results and limits: The study identified roughly 29 CD8+ CDR3 sequences shared by patients and controls.

This clonotype was seen many times. Its cognate antigen is unknown. CDR3 length: 13 amino acids. Trimming pared 8 bases from V and 1 base from J, leaving 11 bases between. Germline lookup yields CDR1 SNHLY and CDR2 FYNNEI. Genomic DNA provided the template from which TCR beta VDJ and CDR3 profiles were obtained. TCRdb re-called the reads with MiXCR, one entry per CDR3 protein. The sample carries about 170,000 distinct CDR3 sequences, approximately 44% recorded once. Sequencing was carried out using sorted CD4+, CD8+, or CD8+CD57+ T cells (not recorded which) from PBMCs. The clonotype was recovered from a human donor in good health. The genes are TRBV2 and TRBJ1-1, with a tentative D call TRBD1 (5 bases). The CDR3 DNA sequence: TGTGCCAGCTTTAGACAGAAGAACACTGAAGCTTTCTTT. Translating it yields CASFRQKNTEAFF.